This T cell receptor (beta chain) was sequenced during a study of T cell responses to AZD1222 COVID-19 vaccine. Assay used: immunoSEQ multiplex PCR; TCRdb lists only in-frame clones, some missing. Here the sample spans approximately 150,000 clones, roughly 86% being singletons. The count of this clone is one. The antigen remains unidentified. Study-wide points: Repertoires in all cases were sampled only once the peak T cell response had passed. Mostly white British, mostly female donors; authors suggested clonal diversity may be underestimated. At study baseline, merely five or six AZD1222 recipients were seropositive.

The material was peripheral blood, obtained 28 days after the second dose of the MenACWY control vaccine. This TCR was recovered from an adult who received the MenACWY meningococcal vaccine as a control.

The CDR3 sequence is CASSQADRLRNTEAFF. In DNA, the CDR3 is TGTGCCAGCAGCCAAGCCGACAGGCTAAGGAACACTGAAGCTTTCTTT. This chain uses TRBV4-2 with TRBJ1-1; possibly TRBD1 for D (6 bases). The ends were cut back, 1 base at V and 1 base at J, with 13 bases in the middle. Germline V CDR1 and CDR2: LGHNA, YNFKEQ. This CDR3 region has 16 residues.